The 15 T cell receptor beta chains listed next were all sequenced from one sample in a study of T cell responses to AZD1222 COVID-19 vaccine. Clones were read by immunoSEQ multiplex PCR, and TCRdb kept only the in-frame ones, dropping some. The sample has approximately 220,000 clones; more than 85% are singletons. The sample in question was peripheral blood, obtained on day 0 of MenACWY control vaccination. The receptors here all came from an adult in good health.

This rearrangement joins TRBV5-6 to TRBJ1-1, with a possible D match to TRBD1 (5 bases). Germline assignment: CDR1 SGHDT and CDR2 YYEEEE. The CDR3 sequence is 11 residues long. V was pared by 2 bases and J by 11 bases, with 10 bases between. CDR3 in DNA: TGTGCCAGCAGCTTATCAGGGTGGGCTTTCTTT. Its translation is CASSLSGWAFF.

V and J are TRBV7-2 and TRBJ2-5; no definite D call. Germline CDR1 SGHTA, CDR2 FQGNSA. Trimming shortened V by 1 base and J by 5 bases, and 11 bases separated the two germline ends. The CDR3 sequence is 14 residues long. The CDR3 coding sequence is TGTGCCAGCAGCTTAGGTCTGGGTCGGGAGACCCAGTACTTC. Protein: CASSLGLGRETQYF.

This chain links TRBV12-3 or TRBV12-4 with TRBJ1-6, with a possible D match to TRBD1 (6 bases). The V and J ends lost 7 bases and 14 bases respectively, with 18 bases between them. This CDR3 has 13 amino acids. The CDR3 sequence: CASTRREGGALHF. In nucleotides, the CDR3 is TGTGCCAGCACTCGGCGGGAAGGGGGGGCCCTCCACTTT.

V gene TRBV27 combines with J gene TRBJ2-2; the D is unclear. Germline V gene lookup returns CDR1 MNHEY and CDR2 SMNVEV (reference sequence). Between the trimmed V and J ends, which lost 3 bases and 3 bases, there was a span of 5 bases. The CDR3 sequence is 13 residues long. DNA of the CDR3: TGTGCCAGCAGTTTCTTGGACACCGGGGAGCTGTTTTTT. The encoded protein is CASSFLDTGELFF.

The chain has TRBV30 and TRBJ1-5; TRBD1 is a possible D gene (5 bases). V shed 5 bases and J shed 6 bases, with 14 bases lying between them. From germline, CDR1 is GTSNPN and CDR2 SVGIG (reference sequence). The CDR3 length is 13 residues. CDR3 protein: CAWGRETGQPQHF. DNA of the CDR3: TGTGCCTGGGGGCGAGAAACAGGTCAGCCCCAGCATTTT.

The genes are TRBV18 and TRBJ2-3, with unresolved D. Germline-derived CDR1 and CDR2 are KGHSH and LQKENI. Trimming removed 2 bases at V and 6 bases at J, with 9 bases between. The CDR3 is made up of 13 amino acids. The CDR3 loop reads CASSPLGRDTQYF. As DNA, the CDR3 is TGTGCCAGCTCACCATTGGGTAGGGATACGCAGTATTTT.

The rearrangement uses TRBV7-9 and TRBJ2-2, with D unclear. The germline CDR1 and CDR2 sequences are SEHNR and FQNEAQ (reference sequence). V was cut by 5 bases and J by 6 bases, with 10 bases left in between. The CDR3 sequence is 13 residues long. Written as DNA, the CDR3 is TGTGCCAGCAGCCCACACGGGTCCGGGGAGCTGTTTTTT. This translates into CASSPHGSGELFF.

V is TRBV6-1 and J is TRBJ1-3, with TRBD1 matching 7 bases. CDR3 size: 16 residues. Losses at the gene ends were 2 bases for V and 0 bases for J; bases not matched to a gene: 4. The germline gives CDR1 MNHNS, CDR2 SASEGT. This chain's CDR3 is CASSEWQGGSGNTIYF. The CDR3 DNA is TGTGCCAGCAGTGAATGGCAGGGGGGCTCTGGAAACACCATATATTTT.

The V gene is TRBV10-2, the J gene TRBJ1-1; the match to TRBD1 covers 8 bases. Germline CDR1 is WSHSY and CDR2 is SAAADI. The V segment lost 5 bases and the J segment 4 bases; nucleotides outside the gene matches: 3. The CDR3 has 13 amino acids. CDR3 sequence: CASSRTGTTEAFF. CDR3 DNA sequence: TGCGCCAGCAGTAGGACAGGGACCACTGAAGCTTTCTTT.

The genes are TRBV7-9 and TRBJ1-5; a possible D gene is TRBD1 (6 bases). Deletions cut 5 bases from V and 4 bases from J, with 9 bases between. Germline CDR1 and CDR2: SEHNR and FQNEAQ (reference sequence). This CDR3 has 13 residues. The CDR3 DNA is TGTGCCAGCAGCCTGGACAGTAATCAGCCCCAGCATTTT. This gives the protein CASSLDSNQPQHF.

The chain couples TRBV19 to TRBJ2-3, with D possibly matching TRBD2 (6 bases). V gave up 6 bases and J gave up 2 bases, with 15 bases separating them. Germline V gene lookup returns CDR1 LNHDA and CDR2 SQIVND (reference sequence). The CDR3 contains 15 residues. The CDR3 nucleotides are TGTGCCAGTAGCAAGGCGGGGTGGGACACAGATACGCAGTATTTT. Its protein is CASSKAGWDTDTQYF.

The chain employs TRBV19 and TRBJ1-5; D unclear. Germline assignment: CDR1 LNHDA and CDR2 SQIVND (reference sequence). This CDR3 has 11 residues. Deletions cut 11 bases from V and 7 bases from J, with 12 bases between. The CDR3 protein is CAVVRQQPQHF. CDR3 nucleotide sequence: TGTGCCGTAGTCCGGCAGCAGCCCCAGCATTTT.

The rearrangement joins TRBV7-2 to TRBJ1-5, with D maybe TRBD1 (5 bases). V was shortened by 4 bases and J by 1 base, with 8 bases between the two germline ends. CDR1 and CDR2 from the germline V gene are SGHTA and FQGNSA. The CDR3 covers 14 residues. The CDR3 sequence: CASSWGRSNQPQHF. In DNA, the CDR3 is TGTGCCAGCAGCTGGGGACGAAGCAATCAGCCCCAGCATTTT.

V is TRBV12-3 or TRBV12-4 and J is TRBJ2-1; maybe TRBD1 (5 bases). The CDR3 has 11 residues. The V gene lost 3 bases and the J gene lost 12 bases, with 9 bases spanning the gap. CDR3 protein: CASSLGHRQFF. The CDR3 nucleotides read TGTGCCAGCAGTTTGGGGCATAGGCAGTTCTTC.

The chain combines TRBV3-1 (or the pseudogene TRBV3-2) with TRBJ2-5, with D possibly called TRBD1 or TRBD2 (6 bases each). Per the germline V gene, CDR1 is LGHDT and CDR2 is YNNKEL (reference sequence). This CDR3 is 15 amino acids long. The V and J ends lost 1 base and 5 bases respectively, with 14 bases between them. The CDR3 spells CASSQGGAPPETQYF. CDR3 nucleotide sequence: TGTGCCAGCAGCCAAGGGGGGGCACCTCCCGAGACCCAGTACTTC.